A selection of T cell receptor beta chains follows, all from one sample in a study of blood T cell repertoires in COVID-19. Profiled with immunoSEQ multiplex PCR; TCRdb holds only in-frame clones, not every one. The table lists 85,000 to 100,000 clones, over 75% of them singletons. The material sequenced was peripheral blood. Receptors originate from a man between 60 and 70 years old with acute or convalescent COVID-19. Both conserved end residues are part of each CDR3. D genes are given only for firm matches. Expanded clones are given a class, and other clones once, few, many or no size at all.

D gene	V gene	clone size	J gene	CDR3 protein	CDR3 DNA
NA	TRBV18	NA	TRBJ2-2	CASSPSSDTGELFF	TGTGCCAGCTCACCCTCCTCAGACACCGGGGAGCTGTTTTTT
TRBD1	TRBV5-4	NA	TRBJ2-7	CASSEGQGKHEQYF	TGTGCCAGCAGCGAGGGACAGGGGAAACACGAGCAGTACTTC
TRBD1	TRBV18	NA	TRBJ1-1	CASSRNTGTGGTEAFF	TGTGCCAGCTCACGGAATACCGGGACAGGGGGCACTGAAGCTTTCTTT
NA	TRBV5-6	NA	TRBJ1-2	CASSLAANYGYTF	TGTGCCAGCAGCTTGGCCGCTAACTATGGCTACACCTTC
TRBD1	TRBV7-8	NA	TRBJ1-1	CASSLVQGATEAFF	TGTGCCAGCAGCTTAGTTCAGGGGGCCACTGAAGCTTTCTTT
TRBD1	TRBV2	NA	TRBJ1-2	CASSLQGTYGYTF	TGTGCCAGCAGCTTACAGGGGACCTATGGCTACACCTTC
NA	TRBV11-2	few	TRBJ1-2	CASSGGAANYGYTF	TGTGCCAGCAGCGGCGGGGCCGCTAACTATGGCTACACCTTC
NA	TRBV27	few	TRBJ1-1	CASSFLRVGTEAFF	TGTGCCAGCAGTTTCCTCAGGGTAGGCACTGAAGCTTTCTTT
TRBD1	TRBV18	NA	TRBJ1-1	CASSGSTGGRTEAFF	TGTGCCAGCTCAGGATCGACAGGGGGCCGCACTGAAGCTTTCTTT
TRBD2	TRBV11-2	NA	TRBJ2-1	CASSLVSSGGYNEQFF	TGTGCCAGCAGCTTAGTATCCAGCGGGGGGTACAATGAGCAGTTCTTC